This T cell receptor (beta chain) is from a study of cytomegalovirus exposure and HLA in healthy donors. Primers for the PCR totalled 60 Vbeta and 13 Jbeta. The assay was immunoSEQ multiplex PCR, and TCRdb's table has in-frame clones only and misses some. The data hold over 120,000 clones, with approximately 78% observed a single time. V was cut by 4 bases and J by 6 bases, with 22 bases left in between. This CDR3 is built from 16 residues. The germline gives CDR1 SGHNT, CDR2 YYREEE (reference sequence). Sequenced input: PBMCs. The source is a female donor in good health and CMV-seronegative. The chain has TRBV5-4 and TRBJ1-2; no definite D call. The CDR3 reads CASSPIGMGAGDGYTF. The DNA of the CDR3 is TGTGCCAGCAGCCCGATCGGTATGGGAGCCGGGGATGGCTACACCTTC.